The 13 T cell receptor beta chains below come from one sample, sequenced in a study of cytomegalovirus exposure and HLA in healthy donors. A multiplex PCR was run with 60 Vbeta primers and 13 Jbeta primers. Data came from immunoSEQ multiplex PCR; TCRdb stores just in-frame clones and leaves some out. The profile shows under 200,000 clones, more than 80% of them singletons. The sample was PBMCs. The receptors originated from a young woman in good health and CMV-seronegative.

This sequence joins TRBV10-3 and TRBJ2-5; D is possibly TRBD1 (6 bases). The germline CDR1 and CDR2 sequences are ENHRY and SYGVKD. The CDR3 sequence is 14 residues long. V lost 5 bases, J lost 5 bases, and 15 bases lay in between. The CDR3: CAISSGSRGETQYF. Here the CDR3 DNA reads TGTGCCATCAGTAGCGGAAGTAGGGGGGAGACCCAGTACTTC.

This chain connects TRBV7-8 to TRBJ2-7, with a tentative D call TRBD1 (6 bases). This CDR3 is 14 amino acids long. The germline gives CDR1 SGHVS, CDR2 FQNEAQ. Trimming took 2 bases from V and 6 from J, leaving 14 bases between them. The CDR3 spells CASSLLGQYLEQYF. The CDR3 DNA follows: TGTGCCAGCAGCTTATTAGGACAGTATCTCGAGCAGTACTTC.

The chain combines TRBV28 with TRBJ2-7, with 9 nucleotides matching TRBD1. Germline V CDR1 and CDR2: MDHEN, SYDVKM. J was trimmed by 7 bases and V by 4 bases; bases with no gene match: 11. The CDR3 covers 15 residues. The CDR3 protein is CASSSWDRASWEQYF. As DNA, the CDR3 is TGTGCCAGCAGTTCATGGGACAGGGCTTCGTGGGAGCAGTACTTC.

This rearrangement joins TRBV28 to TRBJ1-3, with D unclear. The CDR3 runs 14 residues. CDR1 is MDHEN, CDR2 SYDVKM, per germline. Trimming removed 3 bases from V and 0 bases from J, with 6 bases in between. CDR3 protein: CASSFRISGNTIYF. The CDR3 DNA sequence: TGTGCCAGCAGTTTCAGGATCTCTGGAAACACCATATATTTT.

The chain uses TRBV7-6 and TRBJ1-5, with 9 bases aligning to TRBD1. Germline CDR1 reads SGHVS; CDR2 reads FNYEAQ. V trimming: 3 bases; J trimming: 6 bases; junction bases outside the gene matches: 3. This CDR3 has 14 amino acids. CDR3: CASSFTGGGQPQHF. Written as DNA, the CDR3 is TGTGCCAGCAGCTTCACAGGGGGCGGTCAGCCCCAGCATTTT.

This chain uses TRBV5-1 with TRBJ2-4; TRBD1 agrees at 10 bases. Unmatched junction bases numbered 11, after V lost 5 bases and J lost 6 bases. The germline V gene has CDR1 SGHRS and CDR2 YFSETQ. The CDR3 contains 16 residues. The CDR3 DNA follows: TGCGCCAGCAGTCCCCGGACAGGGGGGTGGCCAAACATTCAGTACTTC. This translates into CASSPRTGGWPNIQYF.

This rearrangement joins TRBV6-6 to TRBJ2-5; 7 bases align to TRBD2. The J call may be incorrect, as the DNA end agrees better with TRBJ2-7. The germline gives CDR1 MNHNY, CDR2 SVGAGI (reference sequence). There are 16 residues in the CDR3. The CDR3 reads CASSISRGGMSYEQYF. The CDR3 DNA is TGTGCCAGCAGTATAAGCCGGGGAGGGATGTCCTACGAGCAGTACTTC.

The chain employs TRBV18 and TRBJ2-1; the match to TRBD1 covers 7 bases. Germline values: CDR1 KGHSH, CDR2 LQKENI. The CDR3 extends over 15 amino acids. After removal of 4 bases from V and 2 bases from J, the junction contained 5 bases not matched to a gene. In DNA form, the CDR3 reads TGTGCCAGCTCACGGGACAGTTCCCCCTACAATGAGCAGTTCTTC. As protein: CASSRDSSPYNEQFF. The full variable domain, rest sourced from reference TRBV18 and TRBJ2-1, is NAGVMQNPRHLVRRRGQEARLRCSPMKGHSHVYWYRQLPEEGLKFMVYLQKENIIDESGMPKERFSAEFPKEGPSILRIQQVVRGDSAAYFCASSRDSSPYNEQFFGPGTRLTVL.

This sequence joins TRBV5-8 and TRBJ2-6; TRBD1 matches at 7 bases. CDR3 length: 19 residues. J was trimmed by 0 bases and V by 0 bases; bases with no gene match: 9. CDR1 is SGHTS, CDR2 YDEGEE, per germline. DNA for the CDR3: TGTGCCAGCAGCTTGGCGTACGGGACAGCTTCCTCTGGGGCCAACGTCCTGACTTTC. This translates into CASSLAYGTASSGANVLTF.

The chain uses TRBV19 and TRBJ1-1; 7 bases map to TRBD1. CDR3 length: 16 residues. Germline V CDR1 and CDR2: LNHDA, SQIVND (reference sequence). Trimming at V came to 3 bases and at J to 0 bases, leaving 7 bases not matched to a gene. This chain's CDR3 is CASSMGDRGMNTEAFF. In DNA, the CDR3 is TGTGCCAGTAGTATGGGGGACAGAGGCATGAACACTGAAGCTTTCTTT.

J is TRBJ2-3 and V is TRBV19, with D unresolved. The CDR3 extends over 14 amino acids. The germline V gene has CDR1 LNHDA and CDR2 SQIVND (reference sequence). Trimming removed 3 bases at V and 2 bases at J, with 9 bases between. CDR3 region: CASSITSATDTQYF. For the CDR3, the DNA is TGTGCCAGTAGTATTACGAGTGCCACAGATACGCAGTATTTT.

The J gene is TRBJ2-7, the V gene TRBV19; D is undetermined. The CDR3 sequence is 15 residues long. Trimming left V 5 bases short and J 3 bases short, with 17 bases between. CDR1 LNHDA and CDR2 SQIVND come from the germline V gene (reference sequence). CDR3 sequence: CASSSQQPPVYEQYF. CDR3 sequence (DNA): TGTGCCAGTAGTTCGCAACAGCCACCTGTCTACGAGCAGTACTTC.

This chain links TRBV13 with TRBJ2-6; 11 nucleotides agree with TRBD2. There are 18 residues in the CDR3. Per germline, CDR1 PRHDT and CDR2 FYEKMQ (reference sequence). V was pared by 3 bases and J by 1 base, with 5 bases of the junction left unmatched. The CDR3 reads CASSFRTSGSSGANVLTF. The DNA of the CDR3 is TGTGCCAGCAGCTTTCGTACTAGCGGGAGTTCTGGGGCCAACGTCCTGACTTTC.